The 30 T cell receptor beta chains below were found in one sample sequenced in a study of control samples from healthy donors and cancer patients. Profiled with immunoSEQ multiplex PCR; TCRdb holds only in-frame clones, not every one. Of some 70,000 clones listed, around 80% are singletons. The sample taken for sequencing was blood. The receptors shown here come from a man in his sixties in good health.

This clone was counted between two and nine times. The chain couples TRBV14 to TRBJ2-3; D is ambiguous. Germline-derived CDR1 and CDR2 are SGHDN and FVKESK. The CDR3 spans 18 residues. Trimming shortened V by 4 bases and J by 2 bases, and 22 bases separated the two germline ends. CDR3 loop: CASSLLLGWGEITDTQYF. Here the CDR3 DNA reads TGTGCCAGCAGCCTCCTCCTTGGCTGGGGTGAGATCACAGATACGCAGTATTTT.

The J gene is TRBJ2-1, the V gene TRBV27; D call uncertain. Looked up from germline, CDR1 is MNHEY and CDR2 is SMNVEV (reference sequence). The CDR3 is made up of 16 amino acids. Trimming pared 3 bases from V and 4 bases from J, leaving 16 bases between. The CDR3 is CASSFSLARSYNEQFF. CDR3 DNA: TGTGCCAGCAGTTTCTCCCTCGCGAGATCATACAATGAGCAGTTCTTC.

V is TRBV28 and J is TRBJ2-7; D is possibly TRBD1 (6 bases). The CDR3 contains 14 residues. The V gene's germline CDR1 is MDHEN and CDR2 SYDVKM. V was pared by 5 bases and J by 5 bases, with 16 bases between. This chain's CDR3 is CASSTGSGTNEQYF. CDR3 bases: TGTGCCAGCAGTACAGGGAGTGGTACGAACGAGCAGTACTTC.

The gene calls are TRBV4-3 and TRBJ2-5; D gene unclear. The CDR3 runs 14 residues. V was cut by 1 base and J by 0 bases, with 6 bases left in between. Germline CDR1 and CDR2: LGHNA and YSLEER. The CDR3 here is CASSQAAYQETQYF. In nucleotides, the CDR3 is TGCGCCAGCAGCCAAGCGGCTTACCAAGAGACCCAGTACTTC.

The chain employs TRBV7-9 and TRBJ2-5; 10 bases fit TRBD1. Germline lookup yields CDR1 SEHNR and CDR2 FQNEAQ (reference sequence). The V gene end was trimmed by 2 bases and the J gene end by 5 bases; junction bases not matched to a gene: 2. This CDR3 has 14 amino acids. CDR3 sequence: CASSLPGQGETQYF. The CDR3, as DNA: TGTGCCAGCAGCTTACCGGGACAGGGGGAGACCCAGTACTTC.

The chain has TRBV27 and TRBJ1-5; 9 bases align to TRBD1. V shed 3 bases, J shed 4 bases, and the junction held 7 bases outside the gene matches. The germline gives CDR1 MNHEY, CDR2 SMNVEV (reference sequence). The CDR3 has 16 amino acids. The CDR3 loop is CASSFSQGAQNQPQHF. CDR3 nucleotides: TGTGCCAGCAGTTTCTCACAGGGGGCGCAGAATCAGCCCCAGCATTTT.

The rearrangement uses TRBV28 and TRBJ1-1; a weak D match, TRBD1 (6 bases). CDR3 length: 14 residues. Trimming stripped 5 bases from V and 1 base from J, with 11 bases between. Germline CDR1 and CDR2: MDHEN and SYDVKM. The CDR3 DNA is TGTGCCAGCAGTGGGGGGCGCAGGAACACTGAAGCTTTCTTT. It encodes CASSGGRRNTEAFF.

Only one count was recorded for this clone. The chain links TRBV19 to TRBJ1-1, with D unresolved. The CDR3 is made up of 17 amino acids. Germline lookup yields CDR1 LNHDA and CDR2 SQIVND (reference sequence). Trimming took off 6 bases at V and 1 base at J, with 21 bases between the two ends. CDR3 sequence (DNA): TGTGCCAGTAGCAAAGGAGGGATTTTAGGTACGAACACTGAAGCTTTCTTT. Translation: CASSKGGILGTNTEAFF.

This chain connects TRBV12-3 or TRBV12-4 to TRBJ2-7, with a tentative D call TRBD2 (5 bases). V lost 5 bases and J lost 10, with 12 bases in between. The CDR3 spans 11 residues. CDR3 protein: CASSAGREQYF. CDR3 coding DNA: TGTGCCAGCAGTGCCGGACGGGAACAGTACTTC.

The chain carries TRBV16 and TRBJ1-1; unclear D gene. The CDR3 sequence is 14 residues long. Germline V lookup: CDR1 KGHSY, CDR2 FQNENV. Trimming stripped 6 bases from V and 2 bases from J, with 13 bases between. In nucleotides, the CDR3 is TGTGCCAGCAGTCCTACTCGGGGTAACACTGAAGCTTTCTTT. Protein: CASSPTRGNTEAFF.

CDR3 sequence reads: CASSSLTTGTEGYTF. CDR3 bases: TGTGCCAGTAGTAGCCTAACGACCGGGACAGAAGGCTACACCTTC. The chain has TRBV19 and TRBJ1-2; TRBD1 matches 7 bases. The CDR3 loop spans 15 amino acids. Germline V gene data show CDR1 as LNHDA and CDR2 as SQIVND (reference sequence). V gave up 4 bases and J gave up 8 bases; unmatched junction bases: 13. The whole variable domain, remainder taken from reference TRBV19 and TRBJ1-2, is DGGITQSPKYLFRKEGQNVTLSCEQNLNHDAMYWYRQDPGQGLRLIYYSQIVNDFQKGDIAEGYSVSREKKESFPLTVTSAQKNPTAFYLCASSSLTTGTEGYTFGSGTRLTVV.

This chain uses TRBV5-6 with TRBJ2-1; TRBD1 agrees at 11 bases. CDR1 is SGHDT, CDR2 YYEEEE, per germline. The V segment lost 0 bases and the J segment 7 bases; nucleotides outside the gene matches: 3. The CDR3 extends over 15 amino acids. The CDR3 spells CASSLVGQGANEQFF. CDR3 coding DNA: TGTGCCAGCAGCTTGGTAGGACAGGGGGCGAATGAGCAGTTCTTC.

The gene calls are TRBV28 and TRBJ2-2, with no clear D. V shed 4 bases and J shed 4 bases, with 13 bases lying between them. This CDR3 has 15 residues. Germline CDR1 is MDHEN and CDR2 is SYDVKM. CDR3 protein: CASSSPAVGTGELFF. The CDR3 DNA follows: TGTGCCAGCAGTTCCCCCGCGGTTGGCACCGGGGAGCTGTTTTTT.

This rearrangement joins TRBV28 to TRBJ1-2, with TRBD1 as a possible D gene (6 bases). The length of the CDR3 is 15 residues. CDR1 is MDHEN, CDR2 SYDVKM, per germline. The V gene lost 5 bases and the J gene lost 3 bases, with 16 bases spanning the gap. The CDR3 DNA is TGTGCCAGCAGTGCCAGGGACAAGATCTACTATGGCTACACCTTC. This sequence encodes CASSARDKIYYGYTF.

The rearrangement joins TRBV7-2 to TRBJ2-2; the D gene could be TRBD1 or TRBD2 (5 bases each). V was cut by 5 bases and J by 4 bases, with 17 bases left in between. Germline V lookup: CDR1 SGHTA, CDR2 FQGNSA. The CDR3 is made up of 16 amino acids. The CDR3 loop reads CASSLVPGPSTGELFF. The CDR3 nucleotides are TGTGCCAGCAGCCTGGTACCGGGACCAAGCACCGGGGAGCTGTTTTTT.

The chain has TRBV6-1 and TRBJ2-5, with 12 bases matching TRBD2. CDR3 length: 15 amino acids. Trimming cost V 1 base and J 8 bases; bases outside gene matches: 5. CDR1 MNHNS and CDR2 SASEGT come from the germline V gene. Here the CDR3 reads CASSEGLAGVKTQYF. The CDR3 bases are TGTGCCAGCAGTGAAGGACTAGCGGGAGTAAAAACCCAGTACTTC.

The CDR3 loop is CSVGEPNREQYF. CDR3 in DNA: TGCAGCGTTGGTGAGCCTAATCGCGAGCAGTACTTC. The genes are TRBV29-1 and TRBJ2-7; unclear D gene. V lost 4 bases to trimming and J lost 6 bases, with 13 bases between them. Germline lookup yields CDR1 SQVTM and CDR2 ANQGSEA. This CDR3 spans 12 amino acids.

The gene calls are TRBV6-5 and TRBJ2-1, with 9 positions matching TRBD2. Germline assignment: CDR1 MNHEY and CDR2 SVGAGI. V dropped 1 base and J dropped 8; count of bases not matched to a gene: 6. CDR3 length equals 15 residues. Here the CDR3 reads CASSYWREGHDEQFF. The CDR3 DNA is TGTGCCAGCAGTTACTGGCGGGAGGGCCACGATGAGCAGTTCTTC.

V is TRBV6-1 and J is TRBJ1-1; no clear D. CDR3 length: 18 amino acids. CDR1 is MNHNS, CDR2 SASEGT, per germline. The V end lost 0 bases, the J end lost 0 bases, and 17 bases lay between the germline ends. CDR3 in DNA: TGTGCCAGCAGTGAAGCTTACCGATACGAGCGGGTGAACACTGAAGCTTTCTTT. This gives the protein CASSEAYRYERVNTEAFF.

The chain has TRBV7-2 and TRBJ1-5, with D uncertain. The CDR3 has 12 amino acids. Trimming removed 4 bases at V and 3 bases at J, with 4 bases between. The germline gives CDR1 SGHTA, CDR2 FQGNSA. The CDR3 coding sequence is TGTGCCAGCAGCTCCAACAATCAGCCCCAGCATTTT. The encoded protein is CASSSNNQPQHF.

The V and J genes are TRBV12-2 and TRBJ2-7; the table names TRBD2, a call not compared with the DNA. TRBV12-2 is a pseudogene. The CDR3 length is 15 residues. The CDR3 DNA is TGTGCAAGTCGCTCATTTGCGGGAGACCACTACGAGCAGTACTTC. Its protein product is CASRSFAGDHYEQYF.

The chain links TRBV9 to TRBJ2-3, with TRBD1 matching 9 bases. V trimming: 4 bases; J trimming: 5 bases; junction bases outside the gene matches: 8. Germline loops: CDR1 SGDLS, CDR2 YYNGEE. This CDR3 comprises 15 residues. For the CDR3, the DNA is TGTGCCAGCAGCCCGAGGGACAGGGCCATAGATACGCAGTATTTT. Residues: CASSPRDRAIDTQYF. Using reference TRBV9 and TRBJ2-3 for the parts outside the CDR3, the full variable domain is DSGVTQTPKHLITATGQRVTLRCSPRSGDLSVYWYQQSLDQGLQFLIQYYNGEERAKGNILERFSAQQFPDLHSELNLSSLELGDSALYFCASSPRDRAIDTQYFGPGTRLTVL.

The V gene is TRBV6-5, the J gene TRBJ1-2; D unresolved. This CDR3 spans 13 amino acids. Germline assignment: CDR1 MNHEY and CDR2 SVGAGI. The V end was cut by 3 bases, the J end by 3 bases, with 8 bases between. The CDR3 sequence: CASSYGVDYGYTF. CDR3 sequence (DNA): TGTGCCAGCAGTTATGGGGTCGACTATGGCTACACCTTC.

The chain uses TRBV19 and TRBJ2-5; no clear D gene. Trimming pared 3 bases from V and 0 bases from J, leaving 11 bases between. CDR3 size: 15 residues. Germline lookup yields CDR1 LNHDA and CDR2 SQIVND (reference sequence). DNA of the CDR3: TGTGCCAGTAGTATCGAAGGCCGGGACCAAGAGACCCAGTACTTC. Translation: CASSIEGRDQETQYF.

The V and J genes are TRBV7-6 and TRBJ1-3; the D gene is possibly TRBD1 (5 bases). The length of the CDR3 is 16 residues. CDR1 SGHVS and CDR2 FNYEAQ come from the germline V gene. With 4 bases removed from V and 3 bases from J, the gap between germline ends came to 16 bases. The CDR3 here is CASSSRAGTFGNTIYF. CDR3 sequence (DNA): TGTGCCAGCAGCTCACGCGCCGGGACTTTTGGAAACACCATATATTTT.

The chain employs TRBV19 and TRBJ1-1, with D possibly being TRBD1 (6 bases). Trimming pared 4 bases from V and 7 bases from J, leaving 16 bases between. In germline, CDR1 is LNHDA, CDR2 SQIVND (reference sequence). CDR3 length: 14 residues. In nucleotides, the CDR3 is TGTGCCAGTAGTACCGCAGACAGGTTATATGAAGCTTTCTTT. Its protein product is CASSTADRLYEAFF.

The V call is TRBV3-1 (or the pseudogene TRBV3-2), the J call TRBJ1-2; D unresolved. Trimming cost V 4 bases and J 7 bases, with 16 bases left between them. Germline V gene data show CDR1 as LGHDT and CDR2 as YNNKEL (reference sequence). The CDR3 has 14 amino acids. The CDR3 DNA is TGTGCCAGCAGCCGCGAGGGAACTACAGCTGGCTACACCTTC. It translates to CASSREGTTAGYTF.

This rearrangement joins TRBV6-5 to TRBJ1-1; D uncertain. The CDR3 is 15 residues long. V dropped 0 bases and J dropped 0 bases, with 8 bases sitting between them. Germline assignment: CDR1 MNHEY and CDR2 SVGAGI. The CDR3 reads CASSYSSLVNTEAFF. The CDR3 DNA reads TGTGCCAGCAGTTACTCGTCGCTGGTGAACACTGAAGCTTTCTTT.

The rearrangement joins TRBV28 to TRBJ2-4, with a tentative D call TRBD2 (6 bases). Germline values: CDR1 MDHEN, CDR2 SYDVKM. Trimming left V 8 bases short and J 0 bases short, with 14 bases between. The CDR3 totals 15 residues. Written as DNA, the CDR3 is TGTGCCAGCCAACCGGCGGGGCTAGCCAAAAACATTCAGTACTTC. As protein: CASQPAGLAKNIQYF.

This clone occurred once. The chain is built from TRBV28 and TRBJ1-2, with D possibly TRBD1 on 5 matching bases. Germline assignment: CDR1 MDHEN and CDR2 SYDVKM. V dropped 8 bases and J dropped 4 bases, with 11 bases sitting between them. There are 12 residues in the CDR3. The CDR3 DNA follows: TGTGCCAGCGACAGTTCGGTCTATGGCTACACCTTC. Encoded protein: CASDSSVYGYTF.